This TCR beta chain was sequenced in a study of graft-versus-host responses after intestinal transplantation. Study-wide context: Grafts were multivisceral, liver-intestinal, or isolated intestinal. Tacrolimus plus steroids were given to all recipients for two to three years, preceded by anti-thymocyte globulin induction.

As to this clone: No antigen is known for it.

TCRdb's table, derived via immunoSEQ multiplex PCR, lists solely in-frame clones and lacks some. The repertoire has some 110,000 clones, 85% to 95% of them found once; the top ten carry around 1%. The germline CDR1 and CDR2 sequences are LNHDA and SQIVND (reference sequence). The ends lost 0 bases at V and 5 bases at J; junction bases unmatched: 3. This CDR3 contains 15 residues. Overall study findings and caveats: Elevated graft-versus-host to host-versus-graft clonal ratios in allografts were recorded for patients with graft-donor T cell macrochimerism.

This TCR was sampled from a human donor who was the organ donor for an intestinal transplant. The chain links TRBV19 to TRBJ1-5; 8 bases map to TRBD1. Sequenced material: unstimulated CD8+ T cells sorted from spleen or lymph node cells, taken before transplant. CDR3 nucleotide sequence: TGTGCCAGTAGTATAGACGGACAGGGAGATCAGCCCCAGCATTTT. It specifies CASSIDGQGDQPQHF.